This T cell receptor (beta chain) was retrieved from a study of cytomegalovirus exposure and HLA in healthy donors. CDR3 size: 15 residues. The ends lost 6 bases at V and 3 bases at J; junction bases unmatched: 4. Germline assignment: CDR1 ENHRY and CDR2 SYGVKD. The PCR made use of 60 Vbeta and 13 Jbeta primers. Profiled with immunoSEQ multiplex PCR; TCRdb holds only in-frame clones, not every one. The table lists about 150,000 clones, 79% of them singletons. This TCR derives from a man aged 35 to 55 in good health and CMV-seropositive. Sequencing was done on a sample of PBMCs. The chain employs TRBV10-3 and TRBJ2-3, with 12 bases matching TRBD2. The CDR3 is CAISSSGRATDTQYF. The CDR3 nucleotides read TGTGCCATCAGCTCTAGCGGGAGGGCAACAGATACGCAGTATTTT.